This T cell receptor (beta chain) comes out of a study of blood T cell repertoires in COVID-19. About the study: PBMCs, B-cell-depleted T cells, or T cells provided the cDNA or gDNA that made up the material.

Produced via immunoSEQ multiplex PCR; TCRdb's table is partial and in-frame only. The data contain about 240,000 clones, roughly 89% of them seen just once; the ten biggest clones take up roughly 8.3%. In germline, CDR1 is MDHEN, CDR2 SYDVKM. The CDR3 sequence is 14 residues long. The V end lost 8 bases, the J end lost 5 bases, and 16 bases lay between the germline ends. The rearrangement uses TRBV28 and TRBJ1-5; D uncertain. The receptor was isolated from a man aged 35-49 years who had recovered from COVID-19. The sequenced sample was PBMCs or T cells enriched from blood (not recorded which). The CDR3 loop reads CASFDNSRDQPQHF. The CDR3, as DNA: TGTGCCAGCTTCGACAACTCGCGCGATCAGCCCCAGCATTTT.